These T cell receptor beta chains were read from a single sample in a study of identical twins. TCRdb reanalysed the 5' RACE reads using MiXCR and keeps one entry per CDR3 protein. There are under 450,000 distinct CDR3 sequences in the sample; 15% to 20% occur only once, and around 12% lies in the top ten. Sequencing used naive T cells sorted from blood. The source is a man over 45 in good health. Both conserved end residues are part of each CDR3. D genes are given only for firm matches. Size is omitted from some rows. Given values are once, few, many or a class for expanded clones.

j_gene | v_gene | d_gene | abundance | CDR3aa | CDR3nt
TRBJ2-7 | TRBV5-1 | TRBD2 | few | CASSLVKGLAGRYEQYF | TGCGCCAGCAGCTTGGTTAAGGGACTAGCGGGGCGGTACGAGCAGTACTTC
TRBJ2-1 | TRBV4-3 | TRBD2 | few | CASSQDASGGASGEQFF | TGCGCCAGCAGCCAAGATGCTAGCGGGGGGGCCAGCGGTGAGCAGTTCTTC
TRBJ1-6 | TRBV28 | - | - | CASSQGRAYSPLHF | TGTGCCAGCAGTCAGGGACGTGCGTATTCACCCCTCCACTTT
TRBJ2-7 | TRBV29-1 | TRBD1 | few | CSVEGQGQRDYEQYF | TGCAGCGTTGAAGGCCAGGGACAGAGAGACTACGAGCAGTACTTC
TRBJ2-7 | TRBV4-2 | TRBD2 | few | CASSQVGTSGSSYEQYF | TGTGCCAGCAGCCAAGTGGGGACTAGCGGGAGCTCCTACGAGCAGTACTTC
TRBJ1-2 | TRBV13 | - | - | CASSFAGSYTF | TGTGCCAGCAGCTTCGCGGGAAGCTACACCTTC
TRBJ2-5 | TRBV27 | - | many | CASSLDPPSVGPQYF | TGTGCCAGCAGTTTAGACCCCCCCTCCGTGGGTCCCCAGTACTTC
TRBJ2-7 | TRBV29-1 | - | few | CSVARQGGAYEQYF | TGCAGCGTTGCCCGCCAGGGGGGGGCCTACGAGCAGTACTTC
TRBJ2-7 | TRBV7-2 | - | - | CASSLGTISEQYF | TGTGCCAGCAGCCTGGGGACAATCAGCGAGCAGTACTTC
TRBJ2-1 | TRBV5-1 | TRBD2 | - | CASRMAGGHNEQFF | TGCGCCAGCAGGATGGCGGGGGGACACAATGAGCAGTTCTTC
TRBJ1-6 | TRBV6-5 | - | - | CASSYEGRVSSPLHF | TGTGCCAGCAGTTACGAGGGCAGGGTTTCTTCACCCCTCCACTTT
TRBJ2-1 | TRBV5-1 | TRBD1 | many | CASSLDRGAYNEQFF | TGCGCCAGCAGCTTAGACAGGGGGGCCTACAATGAGCAGTTCTTC
TRBJ2-1 | TRBV18 | - | few | CASSRQISYNEQFF | TGTGCCAGCTCACGACAGATATCCTACAATGAGCAGTTCTTC
TRBJ1-3 | TRBV7-2 | - | many | CASSSGQLRSSGNTIYF | TGTGCCAGCAGCTCCGGACAGCTCCGGAGCTCTGGAAACACCATATATTTT
TRBJ1-2 | TRBV4-3 | - | - | CASSQESRPASRGYTF | TGCGCCAGCAGCCAAGAAAGTAGACCGGCCTCAAGAGGCTACACCTTC
TRBJ2-7 | TRBV4-1 | - | many | CASSQDIGGSYEQYF | TGCGCCAGCAGCCAAGACATAGGCGGTTCCTACGAGCAGTACTTC
TRBJ2-5 | TRBV7-9 | TRBD2 | - | CASGTSLETQYF | TGTGCCAGCGGGACTAGTTTAGAGACCCAGTACTTC
TRBJ2-5 | TRBV11-2 | - | many | CASSSGDRNQETQYF | TGTGCCAGCAGCTCCGGAGACAGGAACCAAGAGACCCAGTACTTC
TRBJ2-2 | TRBV7-9 | TRBD1 | many | CASSLKQGSRELFF | TGTGCCAGCAGCTTAAAACAGGGGAGCAGGGAGCTGTTTTTT
TRBJ2-3 | TRBV10-3 | TRBD2 | - | CAITGGSTDTQYF | TGTGCCATCACGGGAGGGTCAACAGATACGCAGTATTTT
TRBJ2-1 | TRBV7-2 | - | - | CASSLVGVYSEQFF | TGTGCCAGCAGCTTAGTGGGAGTGTATTCTGAGCAGTTCTTC
TRBJ1-1 | TRBV7-3 | - | many | CASSLTGSTEAFF | TGTGCCAGCAGCTTAACGGGGAGCACTGAAGCTTTCTTT
TRBJ2-2 | TRBV29-1 | TRBD2 | - | CSVEAGGSPGELFF | TGCAGCGTTGAAGCGGGGGGGTCGCCCGGGGAGCTGTTTTTT
TRBJ2-2 | TRBV6-5 | - | many | CASSLDTDYTGELFF | TGTGCCAGCAGTTTGGATACAGACTACACCGGGGAGCTGTTTTTT
TRBJ1-2 | TRBV7-9 | - | few | CASSSQGGNYGYTF | TGTGCCAGCAGCTCACAGGGAGGTAACTATGGCTACACCTTC
TRBJ2-2 | TRBV6-1 | - | many | CASSVYVGGPNTGELFF | TGTGCCAGCAGTGTATATGTGGGGGGCCCGAACACCGGGGAGCTGTTTTTT
TRBJ2-3 | TRBV7-9 | - | - | CASSPEEDTQYF | TGTGCCAGCAGCCCCGAGGAGGATACGCAGTATTTT